This record concerns one TCR beta chain sequence. The data stem from a study of response to subunit inactivated influenza vaccine. MiXCR, applied by TCRdb to the RT-PCR reads, yields one record per CDR3 protein. The repertoire holds 500,000 or so distinct CDR3 sequences, with 15% to 20% as singletons. This CDR3 region has 15 residues. V was cut by 0 bases and J by 1 base, with 9 bases left in between. Germline lookup yields CDR1 SGHRS and CDR2 YFSETQ. This sequence was found in a man between 50 and 69 years old who received an inactivated influenza vaccine. The sequencing used CD4+ T cells sorted from PBMCs, collected less than 30 months after vaccination. The chain carries TRBV5-1 and TRBJ2-3; tentative D call: TRBD1 (5 bases). The CDR3 reads CASSLARAGTDTQYF. In nucleotides, the CDR3 is TGCGCCAGCAGCTTGGCCAGGGCCGGCACAGATACGCAGTATTTT.